This TCR beta chain was profiled in a study of CXCR3-negative and CXCR3-positive naive CD8 T cells. Study background: The total count of TRB reads reached 110 million to 150 million, and each library contributed about 1.5 +/- 0.3 million.

The germline V gene encodes CDR1 SQVTM and CDR2 ANQGSEA. The CDR3 consists of 15 residues. All TRB cDNA libraries came from 5' RACE performed with UMI labels. Using the 5' RACE reads, TCRdb records one entry per CDR3 protein without DNA. The sample features roughly 40,000 distinct CDR3 sequences, with about 1.4% in its top ten. Findings and caveats of the study: Similar TRBV-TRBJ gene usage was seen in naive CXCR3-negative and CXCR3-positive cells, but not in memory cells. Higher TRB CDR3 hydrophobicity marked CXCR3-positive naive cells relative to CXCR3-negative naive cells.

With respect to this clonotype: Antigen unknown.

The chain joins TRBV29-1 to TRBJ2-1; the TRBD2 assignment by TCRdb is unverifiable without DNA. The sequencing sample was made of naive CXCR3- CD8+ T cells from blood. Subset indicated: CD45RO-CCR7+CD27+CD95- naive CD8+ T cells lacking CXCR3 (TNR3-). The TCR originated in a human donor in good health. Some clones in this sample may be carry-over from other donors' samples. CDR3 sequence: CSVEGTLSFNNEQFF.